This T cell receptor beta chain was captured in a study of OX40 agonist ivuxolimab in advanced cancers. At the level of the whole study: Ivuxolimab, which targeted the costimulatory receptor OX40 (CD134), was an agonistic, fully human IgG2 monoclonal antibody. Intravenous ivuxolimab was administered to patients every 2 weeks at six dose levels: 0.01, 0.1, 0.3, 1.5, 3 and 10 mg/kg. Among the roughly 50 dose-escalation patients, about 19 had hepatocellular carcinoma, roughly 15 melanoma, 9 renal cell carcinoma and 9 head and neck cancer. A male proportion of 82.7% and a mean age of roughly 55 years, ranging from 23 to 79, were recorded for the dose-escalation cohort. Patients were allowed to have had prior anti-PD-1, anti-PD-L1 or anti-CTLA-4 therapy, and more than 35% of the dose-escalation patients had been treated with checkpoint inhibitors. Partial responses occurred in three dose-escalation patients, of whom one had hepatocellular carcinoma and two had cutaneous melanoma. The point of sequencing TCRbeta in the periphery was to test whether ivuxolimab changed TCR sequence diversity and drove clonal T-cell expansion. The paper reports the monotherapy dose-escalation portion (N ≈ 50 patients) of the phase I ivuxolimab trial. Overall study results and their limits: Low levels of normalized T-cell clonal expansion were also seen in some nonresponding patients. In the 0.1-3.0 mg/kg groups, partial responders were among the patients with the lowest normalized peripheral clonal expansion, particularly in CD8+ T cells. The antigen specificity of the clonally expanded peripheral T cells was not determined. At doses from 0.1 to 3.0 mg/kg, clonal expansion was seen in both CD4+ and CD8+ blood T cells between baseline and week 6. On average, CD8+ T cells showed more expanded clones than CD4+ T cells after ivuxolimab.

Notes on this clone: The antigen it recognizes is unknown. The record has no base qualities; no much larger clone is one base away.

The trial excluded patients who had a history of autoimmune disease or were on systemic immunosuppression. Peripheral blood for TCR sequencing was collected from all dose cohorts at baseline, on cycle 4 day 1, and on cycle 7 day 1. Samples were obtained from an open-label, multicenter, first-in-human phase I dose-escalation trial of ivuxolimab. The trial enrolled adults with locally advanced or metastatic head and neck squamous cell, hepatocellular, melanoma or renal cell carcinoma. CD4+ and CD8+ T cells were sorted separately from peripheral blood before TCR sequencing. For sequencing of the TCRbeta CDR3 region, genomic DNA was extracted from the sorted cells. TCRbeta CDR3 regions were sequenced using the immunoSEQ Assay. What TCRdb holds here is the immuneACCESS table cut down to in-frame rearrangements. Part of the clones is not present; checked against another copy, under half of the missing clones reflect an unresolved V gene, and the others are unexplained. This sample gives approximately 58,000 clones in total; 79% of them show up just once. The leading ten clones occupy 2% to 2.5% of the sample.

The germline V end is reduced by 2 bases and the J end by 10 bases; junction bases left unmatched: 21. Based on the germline V gene, the CDR1 and CDR2 sequences are SGDLS and YYNGEE. From the cysteine up to the phenylalanine, the CDR3 has a length of 20 residues. Only CDR3 DNA remains: 60 bases, in frame from the first base. Material: CD4+ or CD8+ T cells sorted from blood, obtained in a trial of the OX40 agonist ivuxolimab. The V gene is TRBV9 and the J gene is TRBJ2-2, and 12 junctional nucleotides match TRBD2. The receptor was derived from an adult with an advanced solid tumor such as melanoma, head and neck, liver or kidney cancer. For the CDR3, the sequence is CASSVRSSRGLAGGAEELFF. The nucleotides read TGTGCCAGCAGCGTTCGTAGTAGTCGGGGACTAGCGGGTGGGGCGGAGGAGCTGTTTTTT. The CDR3, completed at both ends by the reference TRBV9 and TRBJ2-2 genes, gives the full variable domain DSGVTQTPKHLITATGQRVTLRCSPRSGDLSVYWYQQSLDQGLQFLIQYYNGEERAKGNILERFSAQQFPDLHSELNLSSLELGDSALYFCASSVRSSRGLAGGAEELFFGEGSRLTVL.